The next 6 T cell receptor beta chains were all read from a single sample in a study of blood T cell repertoires in COVID-19. Profiled with immunoSEQ multiplex PCR; TCRdb holds only in-frame clones, not every one. The data contain about 94,000 clones, 86% of them singletons. Sequencing used peripheral blood. Receptor source: a woman in her sixties or seventies in a cohort sampled during active or convalescent COVID-19.

The V gene is TRBV11-2, the J gene TRBJ2-2; 8 nucleotides match TRBD1. Trimming took 4 bases from V and 2 from J; bases not matched to a gene: 3. Looked up from germline, CDR1 is SGHAT and CDR2 is FQNNGV. The CDR3 runs to 15 residues. Here the CDR3 DNA reads TGTGCCAGCAGCTCAGGACAGGGAAACACCGGGGAGCTGTTTTTT. This gives the protein CASSSGQGNTGELFF.

The rearrangement joins TRBV25-1 to TRBJ2-7; 11 bases map to TRBD1. The CDR3 runs 14 residues. J lost 9 bases, V lost 6 bases, and 10 bases had no gene match. Per the germline V gene, CDR1 is MGHDK and CDR2 is SYGVNS. Here the CDR3 DNA reads TGTGCCAGCAGCTGGACAGGGGGCGTTTTAGCGCAGTACTTC. As protein: CASSWTGGVLAQYF.

The chain employs TRBV19 and TRBJ1-1, with D tentatively TRBD1 (5 bases). V dropped 7 bases and J dropped 0 bases, with 15 bases sitting between them. The V gene's germline CDR1 is LNHDA and CDR2 SQIVND (reference sequence). The CDR3 sequence is 15 residues long. CDR3 protein: CASKGRRALNTEAFF. CDR3 sequence (DNA): TGTGCCAGTAAGGGTCGCAGGGCTCTGAACACTGAAGCTTTCTTT.

This clone came up once. The chain carries TRBV30 and TRBJ2-7; TRBD1 agrees at 10 bases. The germline CDR1 and CDR2 sequences are GTSNPN and SVGIG (reference sequence). With V trimmed by 3 bases and J by 2 bases, 13 bases remained unmatched. This CDR3 is 17 amino acids long. The CDR3: CAWRGVGGQGVTYEQYF. The CDR3 bases are TGTGCCTGGAGAGGGGTTGGAGGACAGGGGGTTACCTACGAGCAGTACTTC. The whole variable domain, remainder taken from reference TRBV30 and TRBJ2-7, is SQTIHQWPATLVQPVGSPLSLECTVEGTSNPNLYWYRQAAGRGLQLLFYSVGIGQISSEVPQNLSASRPQDRQFILSSKKLLLSDSGFYLCAWRGVGGQGVTYEQYFGPGTRLTVT.

The rearrangement joins TRBV5-1 to TRBJ2-5; D might be TRBD1 (5 bases). This CDR3 contains 13 residues. Trimming removed 0 bases from V and 4 bases from J, with 7 bases in between. Looked up from germline, CDR1 is SGHRS and CDR2 is YFSETQ. Here the CDR3 DNA reads TGCGCCAGCAGCTTGGAGGGGTCAGAGACCCAGTACTTC. This translates into CASSLEGSETQYF. The full variable domain, in which reference TRBV5-1 and TRBJ2-5 provide the parts outside the CDR3, is KAGVTQTPRYLIKTRGQQVTLSCSPISGHRSVSWYQQTPGQGLQFLFEYFSETQRNKGNFPGRFSGRQFSNSRSEMNVSTLELGDSALYLCASSLEGSETQYFGPGTRLLVL.

The genes are TRBV9 and TRBJ2-5; 7 nucleotides line up with TRBD1. Germline CDR1 reads SGDLS; CDR2 reads YYNGEE. V lost 4 bases, J lost 0 bases, and 3 bases stayed unmatched. The CDR3 is 14 residues long. CDR3 sequence reads: CASSRDSYQETQYF. The CDR3, as DNA: TGTGCCAGCAGCCGGGACAGTTACCAAGAGACCCAGTACTTC.